Following are 23 T cell receptor beta chains from one sample sequenced in a study of T cells expressing NK-cell markers. TCRdb reprocessed the 5' RACE reads; each CDR3 protein has one entry and no DNA is given. This table holds some 460,000 distinct CDR3 sequences. The sequenced material came from blood T cells: a sorted CD56 or NKG2C T cell subset, CD4+ or CD8+ T cells, or bulk PBMC T cells (not recorded which). Receptor source: a woman aged 50 to 60 in good health.

V gene TRBV12-3 or TRBV12-4 combines with J gene TRBJ2-2; TCRdb indicates TRBD2, and absent DNA this call remains unverified. The CDR3 is made up of 14 amino acids. The CDR3 region is CASSLGLAVGELFF.

V is TRBV6-5 and J is TRBJ1-1; TCRdb reports TRBD1, a call that lacks DNA to check it against. Germline V gives CDR1 MNHEY, CDR2 SVGAGI. The CDR3 length is 15 residues. The CDR3 spells CASREGGWGHTEAFF.

The J gene is TRBJ1-4, the V gene TRBV10-3; TCRdb proposes TRBD1, but this gene call is untestable without DNA. CDR1 is ENHRY and CDR2 is SYGVKD in the germline V gene. The CDR3 contains 14 residues. CDR3 loop: CAIASDRGPEKLFF.

The chain recombines TRBV7-3 with TRBJ2-3; the D gene TCRdb calls, TRBD1, cannot be checked with no DNA. Looked up from germline, CDR1 is SGHTA and CDR2 is FQGTGA. This CDR3 is built from 15 residues. The CDR3 is CASSHGQGRTDTQYF.

The CDR3 is CASSEGRGHNEQFF. This chain links TRBV28 with TRBJ2-1; checking the TCRdb D call of TRBD2 is not possible without DNA. The CDR3 contains 14 residues. The germline V gene has CDR1 MDHEN and CDR2 SYDVKM.

V usage is TRBV9 and J usage is TRBJ2-5; TCRdb outputs TRBD1, but without DNA this stays unchecked. Looked up from germline, CDR1 is SGDLS and CDR2 is YYNGEE. The CDR3 consists of 16 residues. The CDR3 reads CASSVSPGAPQETQYF.

The CDR3 loop is CASSLVASGRVDEQFF. The chain is built from TRBV11-2 and TRBJ2-1; TCRdb indicates TRBD2, and absent DNA this call remains unverified. The CDR3 is 16 amino acids. The V gene's germline CDR1 is SGHAT and CDR2 FQNNGV.

V usage is TRBV5-5 and J usage is TRBJ2-1; TCRdb gives TRBD2 as the D gene, but with no DNA this cannot be confirmed. The CDR3 extends over 15 amino acids. In germline, CDR1 is SGHKS, CDR2 YYEKEE (reference sequence). This chain's CDR3 is CASSQTSGDYNEQFF.

J is TRBJ2-2 and V is TRBV7-3; with no DNA, the TCRdb D assignment of TRBD2 cannot be verified. CDR1 and CDR2 (germline): SGHTA, FQGTGA. CDR3 length equals 15 residues. CDR3 sequence reads: CASSPSGRTPGELFF.

The chain employs TRBV20-1 and TRBJ2-1; no DNA is available, so the TRBD2 call from TCRdb remains unchecked. The germline V gene has CDR1 DFQATT and CDR2 SNEGSKA (reference sequence). CDR3 length equals 13 residues. The CDR3 sequence: CSARRLGFYEQFF.

The chain joins TRBV25-1 to TRBJ2-5. In germline, CDR1 is MGHDK, CDR2 SYGVNS. The CDR3 is made up of 12 amino acids. CDR3 loop: CASSDLSETQYF.

The chain joins TRBV24-1 to TRBJ2-1; TCRdb outputs TRBD2, but without DNA this stays unchecked. CDR1 and CDR2 (germline): KGHDR, SFDVKD. The length of the CDR3 is 13 residues. CDR3 residues: CATSIRGNVEQFF.

The gene calls are TRBV5-1 and TRBJ1-6. Germline CDR1 reads SGHRS; CDR2 reads YFSETQ. This CDR3 comprises 14 residues. The CDR3 reads CASSLPRDNSPLHF.

V is TRBV14 and J is TRBJ1-6. Per the germline V gene, CDR1 is SGHDN and CDR2 is FVKESK. The CDR3 is made up of 13 amino acids. This CDR3 is CASSQLNGSPLHF.

V gene TRBV5-1 combines with J gene TRBJ1-1. This CDR3 spans 13 amino acids. Germline CDR1 and CDR2: SGHRS and YFSETQ. The CDR3 reads CASSLMGSTEAFF.

The chain is built from TRBV7-2 and TRBJ2-2; as DNA is missing, the TRBD2 call by TCRdb cannot be tested. The germline gives CDR1 SGHTA, CDR2 FQGNSA. The CDR3 is made up of 12 amino acids. Here the CDR3 reads CASSTSTGELFF.

The chain couples TRBV11-3 to TRBJ1-6. The CDR3 consists of 14 residues. CDR1 SGHNT and CDR2 YENEEA come from the germline V gene. The CDR3 reads CASSLQREDSPLHF.

V usage is TRBV9 and J usage is TRBJ2-3. The CDR3 extends over 14 amino acids. Germline CDR1 and CDR2: SGDLS and YYNGEE. The CDR3 sequence is CASSVGARTDTQYF.

The chain has TRBV30 and TRBJ2-7; TCRdb picks TRBD1, but there is no DNA to check that call. There are 14 residues in the CDR3. Looked up from germline, CDR1 is GTSNPN and CDR2 is SVGIG (reference sequence). CDR3 sequence: CAWSKGGTGHEQYF.

The rearrangement uses TRBV20-1 and TRBJ2-1; the TRBD2 assignment by TCRdb is unverifiable without DNA. The germline gives CDR1 DFQATT, CDR2 SNEGSKA (reference sequence). The CDR3 is 14 amino acids. CDR3 sequence reads: CSASLAGGYNEQFF.

This chain's CDR3 is CASSHRDGVNSGNTIYF. The chain uses TRBV18 and TRBJ1-3. CDR1 and CDR2 from the germline V gene are KGHSH and LQKENI. The CDR3 totals 17 residues. The entire variable domain, with the rest obtained from reference TRBV18 and TRBJ1-3, is as follows: NAGVMQNPRHLVRRRGQEARLRCSPMKGHSHVYWYRQLPEEGLKFMVYLQKENIIDESGMPKERFSAEFPKEGPSILRIQQVVRGDSAAYFCASSHRDGVNSGNTIYFGEGSWLTVV.

The chain uses TRBV5-1 and TRBJ1-4. The CDR3 spans 15 residues. CDR1 and CDR2 from the germline V gene are SGHRS and YFSETQ. CDR3 sequence reads: CASSSRALPNEKLFF.

The V and J genes are TRBV7-3 and TRBJ2-7. This CDR3 has 13 amino acids. Germline V gene sequence: CDR1 SGHTA, CDR2 FQGTGA. The CDR3 sequence is CASSPLGTYEQYF.